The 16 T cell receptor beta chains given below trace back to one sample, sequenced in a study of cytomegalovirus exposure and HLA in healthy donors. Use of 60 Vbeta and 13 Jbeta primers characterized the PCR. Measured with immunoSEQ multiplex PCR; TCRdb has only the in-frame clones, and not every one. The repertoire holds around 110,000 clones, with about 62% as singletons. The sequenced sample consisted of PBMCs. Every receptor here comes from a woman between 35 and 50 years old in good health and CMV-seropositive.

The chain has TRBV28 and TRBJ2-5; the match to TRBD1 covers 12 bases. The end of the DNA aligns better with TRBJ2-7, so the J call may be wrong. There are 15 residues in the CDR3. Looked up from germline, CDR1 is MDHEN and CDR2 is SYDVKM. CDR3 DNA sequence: TGTGCCAGCAGTTTACCGGGACAGGGGGCGGACGAGCAGTACTTC. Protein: CASSLPGQGADEQYF.

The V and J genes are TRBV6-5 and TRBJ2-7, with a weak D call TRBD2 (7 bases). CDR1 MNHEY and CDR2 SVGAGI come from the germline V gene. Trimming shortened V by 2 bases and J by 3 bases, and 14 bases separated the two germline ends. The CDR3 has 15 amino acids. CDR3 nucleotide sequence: TGTGCCAGCAGTTACCTGCGAGGGGGGGGCTACGAGCAGTACTTC. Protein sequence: CASSYLRGGGYEQYF.

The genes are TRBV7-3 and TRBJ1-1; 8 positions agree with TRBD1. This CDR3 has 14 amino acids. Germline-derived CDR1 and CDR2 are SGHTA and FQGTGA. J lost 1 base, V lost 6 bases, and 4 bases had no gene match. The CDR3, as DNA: TGTGCCAGCAGTTTGGGACAGGAGAACACTGAAGCTTTCTTT. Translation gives CASSLGQENTEAFF.

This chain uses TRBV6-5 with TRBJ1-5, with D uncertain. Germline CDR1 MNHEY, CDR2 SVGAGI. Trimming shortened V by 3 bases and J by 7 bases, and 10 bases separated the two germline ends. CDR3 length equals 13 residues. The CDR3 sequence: CASSYQDNQPQHF. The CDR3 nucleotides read TGTGCCAGCAGTTATCAGGATAACCAGCCCCAGCATTTT.

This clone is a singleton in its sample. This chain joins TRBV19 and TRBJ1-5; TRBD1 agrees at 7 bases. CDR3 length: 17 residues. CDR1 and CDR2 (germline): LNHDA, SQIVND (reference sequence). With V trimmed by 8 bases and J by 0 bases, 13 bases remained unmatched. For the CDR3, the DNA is TGTGCCAGTCGAGATTTAGGACAGGTCACTAGCAATCAGCCCCAGCATTTT. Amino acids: CASRDLGQVTSNQPQHF. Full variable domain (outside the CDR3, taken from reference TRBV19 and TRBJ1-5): DGGITQSPKYLFRKEGQNVTLSCEQNLNHDAMYWYRQDPGQGLRLIYYSQIVNDFQKGDIAEGYSVSREKKESFPLTVTSAQKNPTAFYLCASRDLGQVTSNQPQHFGDGTRLSIL.

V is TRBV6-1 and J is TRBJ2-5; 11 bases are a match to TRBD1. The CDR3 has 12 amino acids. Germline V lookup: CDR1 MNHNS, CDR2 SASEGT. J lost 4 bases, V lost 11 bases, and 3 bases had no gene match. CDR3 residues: CAGDRGRETQYF. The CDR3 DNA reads TGTGCCGGGGACAGGGGGAGAGAGACCCAGTACTTC.

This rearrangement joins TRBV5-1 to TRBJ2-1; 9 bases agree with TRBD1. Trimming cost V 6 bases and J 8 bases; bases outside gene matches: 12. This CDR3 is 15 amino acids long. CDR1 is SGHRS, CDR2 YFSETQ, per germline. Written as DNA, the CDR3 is TGCGCCAGCACTTTGGGGGGACAGGGATCAGATGAGCAGTTCTTC. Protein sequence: CASTLGGQGSDEQFF.

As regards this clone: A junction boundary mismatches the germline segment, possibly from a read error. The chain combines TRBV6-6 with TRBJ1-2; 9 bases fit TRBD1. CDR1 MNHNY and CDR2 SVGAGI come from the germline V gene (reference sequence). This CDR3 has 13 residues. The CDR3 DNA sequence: TGTGCCAGCACCGCACGAGGACAGGGGCGCTACCCCTTC. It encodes CASTARGQGRYPF.

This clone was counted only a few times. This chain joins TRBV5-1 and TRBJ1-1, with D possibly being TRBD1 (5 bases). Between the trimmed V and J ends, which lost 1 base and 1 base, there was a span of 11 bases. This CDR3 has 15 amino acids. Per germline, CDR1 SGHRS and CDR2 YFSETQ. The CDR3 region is CASSLLGQGNTEAFF. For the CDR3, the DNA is TGCGCCAGCAGCTTGTTAGGGCAGGGGAACACTGAAGCTTTCTTT.

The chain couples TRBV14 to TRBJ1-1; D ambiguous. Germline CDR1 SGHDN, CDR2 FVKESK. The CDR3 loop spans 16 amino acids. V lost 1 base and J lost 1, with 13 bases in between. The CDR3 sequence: CASSQAPTGSNTEAFF. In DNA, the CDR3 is TGTGCCAGCAGCCAAGCGCCGACGGGGTCGAACACTGAAGCTTTCTTT.

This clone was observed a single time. This CDR3 is CASSLGGGINYGYTF. DNA for the CDR3: TGTGCCAGCAGCTTAGGTGGGGGGATTAACTATGGCTACACCTTC. The V and J genes are TRBV7-2 and TRBJ1-2; tentatively, D is TRBD1 (5 bases). The CDR3 sequence is 15 residues long. CDR1 is SGHTA and CDR2 is FQGNSA in the germline V gene. V was cut by 1 base and J by 1 base, with 10 bases left in between.

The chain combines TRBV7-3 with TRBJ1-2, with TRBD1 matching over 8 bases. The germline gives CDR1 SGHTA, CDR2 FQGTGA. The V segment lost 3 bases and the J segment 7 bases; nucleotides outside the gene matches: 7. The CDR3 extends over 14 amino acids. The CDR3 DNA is TGTGCCAGCAGCTTGCAGGGACAGGATAGTGGCTACACCTTC. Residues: CASSLQGQDSGYTF.

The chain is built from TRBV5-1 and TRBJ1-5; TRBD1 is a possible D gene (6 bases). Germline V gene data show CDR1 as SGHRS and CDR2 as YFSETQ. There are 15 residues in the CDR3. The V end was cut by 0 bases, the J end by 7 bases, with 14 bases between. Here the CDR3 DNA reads TGCGCCAGCAGCTTGGTAGGGGGGGCTGGGCAGCCCCAGCATTTT. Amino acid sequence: CASSLVGGAGQPQHF.

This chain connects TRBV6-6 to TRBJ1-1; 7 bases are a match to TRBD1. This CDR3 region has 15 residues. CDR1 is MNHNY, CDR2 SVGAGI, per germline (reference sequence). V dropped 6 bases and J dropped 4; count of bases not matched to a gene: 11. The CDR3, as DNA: TGTGCCAGCAGCAACAGGGGACCCTTCCGCACTGAAGCTTTCTTT. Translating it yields CASSNRGPFRTEAFF.

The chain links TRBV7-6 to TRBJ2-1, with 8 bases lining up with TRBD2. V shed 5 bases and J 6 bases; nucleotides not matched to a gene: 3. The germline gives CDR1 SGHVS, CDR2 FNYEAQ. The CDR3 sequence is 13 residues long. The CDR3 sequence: CASSLGLANEQFF. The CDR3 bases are TGTGCCAGCAGCCTAGGACTAGCCAATGAGCAGTTCTTC.

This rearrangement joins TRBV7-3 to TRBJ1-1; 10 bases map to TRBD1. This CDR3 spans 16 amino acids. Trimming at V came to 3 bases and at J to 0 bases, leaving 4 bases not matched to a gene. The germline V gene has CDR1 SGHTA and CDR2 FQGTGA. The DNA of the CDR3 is TGTGCCAGCAGCTTGACAGGGGGCCGGATGAACACTGAAGCTTTCTTT. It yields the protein CASSLTGGRMNTEAFF.